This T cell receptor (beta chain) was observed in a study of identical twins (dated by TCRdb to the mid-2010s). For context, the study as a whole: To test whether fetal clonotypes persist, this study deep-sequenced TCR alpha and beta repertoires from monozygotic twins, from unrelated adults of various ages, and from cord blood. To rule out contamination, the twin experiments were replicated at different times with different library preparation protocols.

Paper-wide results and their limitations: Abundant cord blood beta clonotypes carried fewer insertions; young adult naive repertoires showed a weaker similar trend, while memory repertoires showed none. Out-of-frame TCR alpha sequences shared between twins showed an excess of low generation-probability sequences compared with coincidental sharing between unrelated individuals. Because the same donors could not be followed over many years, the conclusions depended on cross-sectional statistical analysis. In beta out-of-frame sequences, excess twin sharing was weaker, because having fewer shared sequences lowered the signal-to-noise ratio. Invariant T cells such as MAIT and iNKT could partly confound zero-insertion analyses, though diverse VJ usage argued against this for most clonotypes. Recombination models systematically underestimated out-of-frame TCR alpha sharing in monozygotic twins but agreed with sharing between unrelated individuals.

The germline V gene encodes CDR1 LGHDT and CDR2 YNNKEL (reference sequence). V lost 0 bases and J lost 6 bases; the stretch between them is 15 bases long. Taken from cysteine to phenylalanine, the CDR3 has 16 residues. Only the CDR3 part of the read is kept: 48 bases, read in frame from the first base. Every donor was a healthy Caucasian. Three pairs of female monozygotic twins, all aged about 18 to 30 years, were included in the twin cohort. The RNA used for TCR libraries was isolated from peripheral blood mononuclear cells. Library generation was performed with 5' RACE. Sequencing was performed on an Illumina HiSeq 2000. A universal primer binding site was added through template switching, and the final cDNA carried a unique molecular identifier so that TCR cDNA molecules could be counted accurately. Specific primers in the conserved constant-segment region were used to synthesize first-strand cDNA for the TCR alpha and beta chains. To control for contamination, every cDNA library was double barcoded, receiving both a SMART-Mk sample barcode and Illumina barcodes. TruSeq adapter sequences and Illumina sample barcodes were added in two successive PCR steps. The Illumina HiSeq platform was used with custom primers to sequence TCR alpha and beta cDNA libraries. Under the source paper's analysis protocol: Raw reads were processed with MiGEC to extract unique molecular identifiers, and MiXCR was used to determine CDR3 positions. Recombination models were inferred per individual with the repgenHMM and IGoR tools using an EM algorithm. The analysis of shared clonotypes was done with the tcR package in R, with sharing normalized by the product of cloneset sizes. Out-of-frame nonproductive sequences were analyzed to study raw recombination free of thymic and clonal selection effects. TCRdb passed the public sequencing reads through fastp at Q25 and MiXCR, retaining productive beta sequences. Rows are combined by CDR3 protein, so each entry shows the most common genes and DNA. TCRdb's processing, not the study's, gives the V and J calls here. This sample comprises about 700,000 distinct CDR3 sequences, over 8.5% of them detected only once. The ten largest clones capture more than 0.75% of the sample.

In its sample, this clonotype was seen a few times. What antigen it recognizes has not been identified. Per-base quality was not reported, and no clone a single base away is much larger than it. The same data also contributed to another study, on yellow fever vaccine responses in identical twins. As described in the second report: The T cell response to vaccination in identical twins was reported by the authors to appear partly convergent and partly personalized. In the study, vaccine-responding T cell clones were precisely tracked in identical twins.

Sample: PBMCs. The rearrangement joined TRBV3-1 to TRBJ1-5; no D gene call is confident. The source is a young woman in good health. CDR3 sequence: CASSQEGGKGVQPQHF. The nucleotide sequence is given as TGTGCCAGCAGCCAAGAAGGAGGGAAAGGAGTTCAGCCCCAGCATTTT.